The next 28 T cell receptor beta chains were all read from a single sample in a study of T cell responses to AZD1222 COVID-19 vaccine. Sequenced by immunoSEQ multiplex PCR; TCRdb stores in-frame clones only, minus some. The data show some 70,000 clones, roughly four fifths seen once. Sequencing was performed on peripheral blood, taken on day 0 of AZD1222 vaccination. These receptors were obtained from an adult in good health.

This chain connects TRBV28 to TRBJ1-4; TRBD1 matches 7 bases. This CDR3 is 14 amino acids long. In germline, CDR1 is MDHEN, CDR2 SYDVKM. The ends lost 6 bases at V and 8 bases at J; junction bases unmatched: 9. The CDR3 sequence is CASSYPGGPEKLFF. The CDR3 DNA sequence: TGTGCCAGCAGCTATCCAGGGGGGCCGGAAAAACTGTTTTTT.

The rearrangement joins TRBV7-3 to TRBJ2-7; a weak D match, TRBD1 (5 bases). Germline lookup yields CDR1 SGHTA and CDR2 FQGTGA. This CDR3 spans 14 amino acids. V was pared by 5 bases and J by 2 bases, with 13 bases between. The CDR3 sequence is CASSPQGGTYEQYF. The CDR3 coding sequence is TGTGCCAGCAGCCCCCAGGGCGGTACCTACGAGCAGTACTTC. The full variable domain, with the rest looked up from reference TRBV7-3 and TRBJ2-7, is GAGVSQTPSNKVTEKGKYVELRCDPISGHTALYWYRQSLGQGPEFLIYFQGTGAADDSGLPNDRFFAVRPEGSVSTLKIQRTERGDSAVYLCASSPQGGTYEQYFGPGTRLTVT.

The gene calls are TRBV9 and TRBJ1-2; D ambiguous. The CDR3 contains 15 residues. The V end lost 3 bases, the J end lost 6 bases, and 18 bases lay between the germline ends. Germline assignment: CDR1 SGDLS and CDR2 YYNGEE. DNA for the CDR3: TGTGCCAGCAGCGAACCAAACGGAGAGGCGAATGGCTACACCTTC. As protein: CASSEPNGEANGYTF.

This sequence joins TRBV20-1 and TRBJ2-1, with a tentative D call TRBD1 (5 bases). With 7 bases removed from V and 5 bases from J, the gap between germline ends came to 9 bases. The CDR3 contains 11 residues. Germline V gives CDR1 DFQATT, CDR2 SNEGSKA (reference sequence). CDR3 sequence reads: CSGQKNNEQFF. Here the CDR3 DNA reads TGCAGTGGACAGAAGAACAATGAGCAGTTCTTC.

The chain links TRBV4-1 to TRBJ2-1; perhaps TRBD1 as D (5 bases). Trimming removed 1 base at V and 4 bases at J, with 14 bases between. CDR1 and CDR2 from the germline V gene are MGHRA and YSYEKL. There are 16 residues in the CDR3. This CDR3 reads CASSQGTDRLYNEQFF. The CDR3, as DNA: TGCGCCAGCAGCCAAGGGACCGACAGATTATACAATGAGCAGTTCTTC.

This clone has a single count. J is TRBJ2-7 and V is TRBV7-9, with a tentative D call TRBD1 (5 bases). The V and J ends lost 5 bases and 0 bases respectively, with 11 bases between them. Germline V gene data show CDR1 as SEHNR and CDR2 as FQNEAQ (reference sequence). CDR3 size: 14 residues. The CDR3 DNA reads as TGTGCCAGCAGCGGACAACTACCCTCCTACGAGCAGTACTTC. It yields the protein CASSGQLPSYEQYF.

The chain uses TRBV10-3 and TRBJ1-1; unclear D gene. The CDR3 length is 11 residues. Germline assignment: CDR1 ENHRY and CDR2 SYGVKD. The V and J ends lost 0 bases and 8 bases respectively, with 4 bases between them. As DNA, the CDR3 is TGTGCCATCAGTGAGTCATGGGAAGCTTTCTTT. Its translation: CAISESWEAFF.

The chain employs TRBV5-1 and TRBJ2-6, with D unclear. The CDR3 has 15 amino acids. V was cut by 0 bases and J by 2 bases, with 6 bases left in between. In germline, CDR1 is SGHRS, CDR2 YFSETQ. The CDR3 coding sequence is TGCGCCAGCAGCTTGGGGTCAGCTGGGGCCAACGTCCTGACTTTC. Its translation is CASSLGSAGANVLTF.

The chain links TRBV9 to TRBJ1-6; no clear D gene. Trimming took 0 bases from V and 0 from J, leaving 7 bases between them. The CDR3 consists of 16 residues. Germline V gene lookup returns CDR1 SGDLS and CDR2 YYNGEE. CDR3 protein: CASSVAHSSYNSPLHF. The CDR3, as DNA: TGTGCCAGCAGCGTAGCACATAGCTCCTATAATTCACCCCTCCACTTT. Complete variable domain (other parts from reference TRBV9 and TRBJ1-6): DSGVTQTPKHLITATGQRVTLRCSPRSGDLSVYWYQQSLDQGLQFLIQYYNGEERAKGNILERFSAQQFPDLHSELNLSSLELGDSALYFCASSVAHSSYNSPLHFGNGTRLTVT.

This rearrangement joins TRBV7-9 to TRBJ2-3, with D perhaps matching TRBD1 or TRBD2 (5 bases each). The CDR3 has 16 amino acids. The germline CDR1 and CDR2 sequences are SEHNR and FQNEAQ (reference sequence). V lost 5 bases to trimming and J lost 2 bases, with 17 bases between them. CDR3 amino acids: CASSRGQLGDTDTQYF. The CDR3 region has the DNA TGTGCCAGCAGCCGGGGCCAATTGGGGGACACAGATACGCAGTATTTT.

The chain combines TRBV6-6 with TRBJ2-7; D remains ambiguous. There are 12 residues in the CDR3. V lost 6 bases and J lost 3, with 9 bases in between. Per germline, CDR1 MNHNY and CDR2 SVGAGI (reference sequence). The CDR3 DNA follows: TGTGCCAGCAGCATGGACGGCTACGAGCAGTACTTC. Its translation: CASSMDGYEQYF.

The V and J genes are TRBV27 and TRBJ2-7; TRBD1 aligns across 9 bases. Germline-derived CDR1 and CDR2 are MNHEY and SMNVEV (reference sequence). V trimming: 3 bases; J trimming: 4 bases; junction bases outside the gene matches: 13. The CDR3 runs to 17 residues. The CDR3 region is CASSLGLSGTGTYEQYF. The DNA of the CDR3 is TGTGCCAGCAGTTTGGGGCTTTCCGGGACAGGGACTTACGAGCAGTACTTC.

This rearrangement joins TRBV6-5 to TRBJ2-4; maybe TRBD2 (5 bases). Trimming cost V 6 bases and J 0 bases, with 12 bases left between them. The CDR3 sequence is 15 residues long. Per germline, CDR1 MNHEY and CDR2 SVGAGI. The CDR3: CASSPDSIAKNIQYF. The CDR3 bases are TGTGCCAGCAGCCCGGACTCGATAGCCAAAAACATTCAGTACTTC.

This chain uses TRBV10-3 with TRBJ1-1; TRBD1 matches 9 bases. This CDR3 spans 13 amino acids. Germline V CDR1 and CDR2: ENHRY, SYGVKD. The J segment lost 3 bases and the V segment lost 6 bases, leaving 2 bases of the junction unmatched. Written as DNA, the CDR3 is TGTGCCATCAGGGACAGGGGCGACACTGAAGCTTTCTTT. This gives the protein CAIRDRGDTEAFF.

The chain employs TRBV7-6 and TRBJ2-7; TRBD1 agrees at 7 bases. The CDR3 totals 17 residues. The ends lost 7 bases at V and 2 bases at J; junction bases unmatched: 17. Germline loops: CDR1 SGHVS, CDR2 FNYEAQ. The CDR3 protein is CASTHDRERTAPYEQYF. Here the CDR3 DNA reads TGTGCCAGCACCCATGACAGGGAAAGGACCGCTCCCTACGAGCAGTACTTC.

This sequence joins TRBV28 and TRBJ1-2, with D perhaps TRBD1 (6 bases). This CDR3 has 14 amino acids. The V and J ends lost 6 bases and 4 bases respectively, with 15 bases between them. Germline loops: CDR1 MDHEN, CDR2 SYDVKM. CDR3 sequence (DNA): TGTGCCAGCAGCTTGGACAGCATAGGCTATGGCTACACCTTC. Translating it yields CASSLDSIGYGYTF.

This rearrangement joins TRBV15 to TRBJ2-1, with 7 nucleotides matching TRBD1. There are 14 residues in the CDR3. The V segment lost 5 bases and the J segment 4 bases; nucleotides outside the gene matches: 5. CDR1 is LNHNV, CDR2 YYDKDF, per germline (reference sequence). The DNA for the CDR3 is TGTGCCACCAGCCGACAGGGACAGTACAATGAGCAGTTCTTC. Translation gives CATSRQGQYNEQFF.

The V gene is TRBV19, the J gene TRBJ2-7; D is perhaps TRBD1 or TRBD2 (5 bases each). In germline, CDR1 is LNHDA, CDR2 SQIVND (reference sequence). The CDR3 spans 14 residues. Trimming stripped 3 bases from V and 3 bases from J, with 12 bases between. DNA for the CDR3: TGTGCCAGTAGTATCCGGGACCGTATCTACGAGCAGTACTTC. It codes for CASSIRDRIYEQYF.

V usage is TRBV29-1 and J usage is TRBJ1-1; TRBD1 aligns across 8 bases. Germline V gives CDR1 SQVTM, CDR2 ANQGSEA. V shed 6 bases, J shed 5 bases, and the junction held 5 bases outside the gene matches. The CDR3 length is 12 residues. CDR3 DNA: TGCAGCGTAGCAGGGGGCGCGACTGAAGCTTTCTTT. Translating it yields CSVAGGATEAFF.

The chain combines TRBV7-6 with TRBJ2-7, with TRBD2 as a possible D gene (5 bases). Trimming took off 1 base at V and 7 bases at J, with 11 bases between the two ends. The CDR3 consists of 13 residues. Germline assignment: CDR1 SGHVS and CDR2 FNYEAQ. CDR3 nucleotide sequence: TGTGCCAGCAGCTTAGGGACTTTAAAAGAGCAGTACTTC. Translating gives CASSLGTLKEQYF.

The genes are TRBV5-5 and TRBJ2-3; D is ambiguous. CDR1 and CDR2 from the germline V gene are SGHKS and YYEKEE (reference sequence). V lost 1 base, J lost 0 bases, and 9 bases lay in between. The CDR3 totals 15 residues. This CDR3 reads CASSLSTRSTDTQYF. As DNA, the CDR3 is TGTGCCAGCAGCTTGAGTACCAGGAGCACAGATACGCAGTATTTT. The full variable domain, rest sourced from reference TRBV5-5 and TRBJ2-3, is DAGVTQSPTHLIKTRGQQVTLRCSPISGHKSVSWYQQVLGQGPQFIFQYYEKEERGRGNFPDRFSARQFPNYSSELNVNALLLGDSALYLCASSLSTRSTDTQYFGPGTRLTVL.

The chain uses TRBV11-3 and TRBJ1-4; no reliable D call. Trimming took 4 bases from V and 0 from J, leaving 12 bases between them. Germline V gene sequence: CDR1 SGHNT, CDR2 YENEEA. This CDR3 region has 16 residues. CDR3 in DNA: TGTGCCAGCAGCTCGTTTAGTGGGACAACTAATGAAAAACTGTTTTTT. Protein: CASSSFSGTTNEKLFF.

The rearrangement joins TRBV6-5 to TRBJ2-3, with TRBD2 matching over 13 bases. Germline loops: CDR1 MNHEY, CDR2 SVGAGI. The CDR3 is 15 amino acids. J gave up 6 bases and V 2 bases, and 2 bases lay outside the gene matches. The CDR3: CASSYGGLAGDTQYF. Here the CDR3 DNA reads TGTGCCAGCAGTTACGGGGGACTAGCGGGGGATACGCAGTATTTT.

The J gene is TRBJ1-2, the V gene TRBV29-1; weak D call: TRBD1 (5 bases). The CDR3 loop spans 12 amino acids. V lost 7 bases to trimming and J lost 2 bases, with 11 bases between them. From germline, CDR1 is SQVTM and CDR2 ANQGSEA. As DNA, the CDR3 is TGCAGCGCCACCAGGGCAAACTATGGCTACACCTTC. Amino acids: CSATRANYGYTF. Full variable domain (missing parts from reference TRBV29-1 and TRBJ1-2): SAVISQKPSRDICQRGTSLTIQCQVDSQVTMMFWYRQQPGQSLTLIATANQGSEATYESGFVIDKFPISRPNLTFSTLTVSNMSPEDSSIYLCSATRANYGYTFGSGTRLTVV.

This chain links TRBV5-5 with TRBJ2-7; weak D call: TRBD1 (6 bases). This CDR3 is 15 amino acids long. CDR1 and CDR2 (germline): SGHKS, YYEKEE (reference sequence). The ends were cut back, 0 bases at V and 5 bases at J, with 15 bases in the middle. CDR3 sequence reads: CASSLVVGALDEQYF. The CDR3 DNA is TGTGCCAGCAGCTTGGTAGTGGGGGCACTGGACGAGCAGTACTTC.

J is TRBJ2-7 and V is TRBV23-1; D is unresolved. TRBV23-1 is assigned to the ORF class and has an uncertain function. V dropped 0 bases and J dropped 6 bases, with 9 bases sitting between them. The CDR3 spans 13 residues. The CDR3, as DNA: TGCGCCAGCAGTCAATCAAAGCCAGTCGAGCAGTACTTC. Protein: CASSQSKPVEQYF.

The genes are TRBV6-4 and TRBJ1-2; 7 nucleotides line up with TRBD1. Germline V gene data show CDR1 as MRHNA and CDR2 as SNTAGT. The V and J ends lost 6 bases and 6 bases, in that order; junction bases with no gene match: 7. The CDR3 spans 13 residues. In nucleotides, the CDR3 is TGTGCCAGCAGAGTCGGGACAGTCGATGGCTACACCTTC. Its protein is CASRVGTVDGYTF.

This clone was counted between two and nine times. This chain connects TRBV2 to TRBJ1-2; the D is unclear. There are 12 residues in the CDR3. V lost 4 bases, J lost 3 bases, and 6 bases lay in between. Germline V gives CDR1 SNHLY, CDR2 FYNNEI. This chain's CDR3 is CASSVVHYGYTF. DNA for the CDR3: TGTGCCAGCAGTGTTGTACACTATGGCTACACCTTC.